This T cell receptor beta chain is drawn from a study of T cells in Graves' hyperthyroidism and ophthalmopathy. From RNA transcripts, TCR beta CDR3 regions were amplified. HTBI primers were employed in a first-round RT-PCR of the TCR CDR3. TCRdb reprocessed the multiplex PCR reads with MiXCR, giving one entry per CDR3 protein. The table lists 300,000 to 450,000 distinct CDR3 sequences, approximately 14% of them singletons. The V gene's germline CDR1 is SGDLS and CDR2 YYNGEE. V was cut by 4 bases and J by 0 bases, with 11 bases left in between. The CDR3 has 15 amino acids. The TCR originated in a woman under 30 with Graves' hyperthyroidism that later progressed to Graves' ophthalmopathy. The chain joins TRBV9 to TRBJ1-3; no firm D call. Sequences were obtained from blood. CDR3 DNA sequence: TGTGCCAGCAGCCCACTACAGAGCTCTGGAAACACCATATATTTT. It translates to CASSPLQSSGNTIYF. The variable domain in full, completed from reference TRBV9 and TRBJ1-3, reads DSGVTQTPKHLITATGQRVTLRCSPRSGDLSVYWYQQSLDQGLQFLIQYYNGEERAKGNILERFSAQQFPDLHSELNLSSLELGDSALYFCASSPLQSSGNTIYFGEGSWLTVV.